A selection of T cell receptor beta chains follows, all from one sample in a study of cytomegalovirus exposure and HLA in healthy donors. Data came from immunoSEQ multiplex PCR; TCRdb stores just in-frame clones and leaves some out. The sample contains 60,000 to 70,000 clones, around three quarters of which appear only once. Sequencing was done on a sample of PBMCs. These receptors all come from a woman between 25 and 40 years old in good health and CMV-seronegative. CDR3s include the opening cysteine and the closing phenylalanine or tryptophan. The order of the fields is V gene, D gene, J gene, clone size, CDR3 protein, CDR3 DNA. D genes are given only for firm matches. Expanded clones get a size class; other rows say once, few or many, or leave the size out.

V: TRBV30
D: NA
J: TRBJ2-1
size: NA
CDR3: CAWSLGMYRAEQFF
DNA: TGTGCCTGGAGTCTAGGTATGTACAGGGCTGAGCAGTTCTTC

V: TRBV9
D: NA
J: TRBJ2-1
size: NA
CDR3: CASSVDGGIYNEQFF
DNA: TGTGCCAGCAGCGTAGATGGGGGGATCTACAATGAGCAGTTCTTC

V: TRBV14
D: TRBD1
J: TRBJ1-4
size: NA
CDR3: CASSQDRGLTNEKLFF
DNA: TGTGCCAGCAGCCAAGACAGGGGGTTGACTAATGAAAAACTGTTTTTT

V: TRBV30
D: TRBD2
J: TRBJ2-7
size: NA
CDR3: CAWSLQGLSTYEQYF
DNA: TGTGCCTGGAGTTTGCAGGGACTAAGTACTTACGAGCAGTACTTC

V: TRBV30
D: TRBD1
J: TRBJ2-1
size: once
CDR3: CAWSVQGNEQFF
DNA: TGTGCCTGGAGTGTACAGGGGAATGAGCAGTTCTTC

V: TRBV25-1
D: TRBD1
J: TRBJ2-7
size: few
CDR3: CASGNPGQGGHSTYEQYF
DNA: TGTGCCAGCGGAAATCCGGGACAGGGCGGGCATTCAACCTACGAGCAGTACTTC

V: TRBV7-9
D: TRBD1
J: TRBJ1-2
size: once
CDR3: CASIGGGDYYGYTF
DNA: TGTGCCAGCATTGGAGGGGGCGACTACTATGGCTACACCTTC

V: TRBV10-1
D: NA
J: TRBJ1-5
size: NA
CDR3: CASRAGFNQPQHF
DNA: TGCGCCAGCAGAGCAGGTTTCAATCAGCCCCAGCATTTT

V: TRBV15
D: TRBD2
J: TRBJ2-7
size: NA
CDR3: CATGAGTYEQYF
DNA: TGTGCCACCGGAGCGGGGACCTACGAGCAGTACTTC

V: TRBV29-1
D: NA
J: TRBJ1-2
size: few
CDR3: CSVGGGEGDGYTF
DNA: TGCAGCGTTGGGGGGGGCGAAGGGGATGGCTACACCTTC

V: TRBV5-1
D: NA
J: TRBJ2-7
size: NA
CDR3: CASSHMDFPRGGEQYF
DNA: TGCGCCAGCAGCCATATGGACTTTCCCCGGGGAGGCGAGCAGTACTTC

V: TRBV6-5
D: TRBD2
J: TRBJ2-1
size: NA
CDR3: CASRTSQDEQFF
DNA: TGTGCCAGCCGGACTAGCCAGGATGAGCAGTTCTTC

V: TRBV30
D: NA
J: TRBJ2-1
size: once
CDR3: CAMNLPRSDNEQFF
DNA: TGTGCTATGAACCTCCCTCGGTCCGACAATGAGCAGTTCTTC

V: TRBV10-3
D: NA
J: TRBJ1-1
size: few
CDR3: CATRGAGRMNTEAFF
DNA: TGTGCCACTCGAGGGGCGGGGCGGATGAACACTGAAGCTTTCTTT

V: TRBV7-9
D: NA
J: TRBJ1-5
size: NA
CDR3: CASQGQGTGQPQHF
DNA: TGTGCCAGCCAGGGGCAGGGGACCGGTCAGCCCCAGCATTTT

V: TRBV6-1
D: TRBD1
J: TRBJ2-7
size: NA
CDR3: CASSAPGQTGYEQYF
DNA: TGTGCCAGCAGTGCTCCGGGACAGACAGGCTACGAGCAGTACTTC

V: TRBV6-5
D: NA
J: TRBJ1-1
size: NA
CDR3: CASSYAQGEAFF
DNA: TGTGCCAGCAGTTACGCCCAGGGGGAAGCTTTCTTT

V: TRBV4-2
D: TRBD1
J: TRBJ1-4
size: NA
CDR3: CASSQVPRGRFEKLFF
DNA: TGTGCCAGCAGCCAAGTCCCAAGGGGGCGCTTTGAAAAACTGTTTTTT

V: TRBV6-1
D: NA
J: TRBJ2-1
size: NA
CDR3: CASSEDEGYNEQFF
DNA: TGTGCCAGCAGTGAAGATGAGGGATACAATGAGCAGTTCTTC

V: TRBV4-3
D: TRBD2
J: TRBJ2-7
size: few
CDR3: CASSQDLAASGVTYEQYF
DNA: TGCGCCAGCAGCCAAGATCTGGCCGCTAGCGGGGTGACCTACGAGCAGTACTTC